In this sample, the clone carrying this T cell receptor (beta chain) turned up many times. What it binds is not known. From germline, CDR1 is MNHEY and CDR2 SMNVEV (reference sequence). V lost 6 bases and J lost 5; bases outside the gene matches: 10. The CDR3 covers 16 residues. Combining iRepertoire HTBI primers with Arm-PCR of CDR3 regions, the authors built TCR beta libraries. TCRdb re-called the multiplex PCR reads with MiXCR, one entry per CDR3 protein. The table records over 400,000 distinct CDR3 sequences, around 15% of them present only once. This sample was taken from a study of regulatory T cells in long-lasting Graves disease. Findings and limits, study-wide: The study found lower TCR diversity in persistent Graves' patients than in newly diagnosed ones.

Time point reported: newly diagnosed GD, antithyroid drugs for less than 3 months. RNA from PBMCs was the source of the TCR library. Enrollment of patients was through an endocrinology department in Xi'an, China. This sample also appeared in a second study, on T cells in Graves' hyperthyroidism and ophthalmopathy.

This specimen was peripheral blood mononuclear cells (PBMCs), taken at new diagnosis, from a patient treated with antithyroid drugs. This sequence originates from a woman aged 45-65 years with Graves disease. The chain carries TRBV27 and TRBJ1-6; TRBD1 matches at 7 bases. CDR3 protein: CASRIRPGQNNSPLHF. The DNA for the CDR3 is TGTGCCAGCAGAATCCGGCCGGGACAGAATAATTCACCCCTCCACTTT.